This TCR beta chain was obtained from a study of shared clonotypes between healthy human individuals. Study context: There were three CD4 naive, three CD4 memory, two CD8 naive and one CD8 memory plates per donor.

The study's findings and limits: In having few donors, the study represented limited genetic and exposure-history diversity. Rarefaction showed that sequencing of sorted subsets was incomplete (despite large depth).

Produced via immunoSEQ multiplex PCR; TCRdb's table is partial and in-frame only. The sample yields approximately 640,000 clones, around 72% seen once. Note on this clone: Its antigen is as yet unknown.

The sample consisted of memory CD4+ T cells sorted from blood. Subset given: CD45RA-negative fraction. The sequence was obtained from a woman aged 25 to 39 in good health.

In nucleotides, the CDR3 is TGTGCCAGCAGTGAGGGGACTAGCGGGACCAGGTCAGATGAGCAGTTCTTC. It is translated as CASSEGTSGTRSDEQFF. This chain connects TRBV25-1 to TRBJ2-1, with 13 bases fitting TRBD2. Germline CDR1 and CDR2: MGHDK and SYGVNS. The CDR3 extends over 17 amino acids. The V segment lost 3 bases and the J segment 8 bases; nucleotides outside the gene matches: 10. The full variable domain, its missing parts supplied by reference TRBV25-1 and TRBJ2-1, is EADIYQTPRYLVIGTGKKITLECSQTMGHDKMYWYQQDPGMELHLIHYSYGVNSTEKGDLSSESTVSRIRTEHFPLTLESARPSHTSQYLCASSEGTSGTRSDEQFFGPGTRLTVL.